The clone carrying this TCR beta chain was picked up a small number of times. The antigen is undetermined. The sample originates from a study of response to subunit inactivated influenza vaccine. The study's findings and limits: New T cells are recruited in small numbers by each seasonal influenza vaccination, according to the authors' suggestion.

V was cut by 2 bases and J by 0 bases, with 10 bases left in between. From germline, CDR1 is SGHTA and CDR2 FQGNSA. The CDR3 sequence is 15 residues long. TCRdb reanalysed the RT-PCR reads using MiXCR and keeps one entry per CDR3 protein. The sample holds hundreds of thousands of distinct CDR3 sequences, over 10% seen once. Sequenced material: PBMCs from blood, taken more than 35 days after vaccination. The genes are TRBV7-2 and TRBJ1-1, with D perhaps matching TRBD1 (5 bases). This sequence was found in a man aged 45-60 years who received an inactivated influenza vaccine. CDR3 nucleotide sequence: TGTGCCAGCAGCTTAAGCTGGGGCATGAACACTGAAGCTTTCTTT. Translation: CASSLSWGMNTEAFF.